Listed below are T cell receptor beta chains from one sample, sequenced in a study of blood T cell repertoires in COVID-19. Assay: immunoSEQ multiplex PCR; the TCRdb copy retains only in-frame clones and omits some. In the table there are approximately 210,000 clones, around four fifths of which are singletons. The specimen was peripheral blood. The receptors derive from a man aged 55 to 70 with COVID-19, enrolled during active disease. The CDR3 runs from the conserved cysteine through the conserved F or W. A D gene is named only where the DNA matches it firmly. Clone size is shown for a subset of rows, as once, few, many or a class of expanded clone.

TGTGCCTGGAGTGTGGCCAGGCAGGGAAGGAATCAGCCCCAGCATTTT	CAWSVARQGRNQPQHF	NA	NA	TRBJ1-5	TRBV30
TGTGCCACCAGCAAGGGAGAAGGGGGCTACACCTTC	CATSKGEGGYTF	NA	NA	TRBJ1-2	TRBV15
TGTGCCAGCAGCCAAGATCCACGGGGGAACACTGAAGCTTTCTTT	CASSQDPRGNTEAFF	NA	NA	TRBJ1-1	TRBV3-1/TRBV3-2
TGCGCCAGCAGCTTCGGGACACGGTCTTACGAGCAGTACTTC	CASSFGTRSYEQYF	once	NA	TRBJ2-7	TRBV5-1
TGCGCCAGCAGCTTCCGGGGGTCGGGCACTGAAGCTTTCTTT	CASSFRGSGTEAFF	once	NA	TRBJ1-1	TRBV5-1
TGTGCCATCAGTGGGGACAAAAGGGCCGAGGAGCCCCAGCATTTT	CAISGDKRAEEPQHF	NA	NA	TRBJ1-5	TRBV10-3
TGTGCCAGCAGTTTAATTAACGAGATCTCCTACGAGCAGTACTTC	CASSLINEISYEQYF	NA	NA	TRBJ2-7	TRBV27
TGTGCTAGTGGTTTGGTATGGGCTGAGCGGGAGGGCCTACCCTACAATGAGCAGTTCTTC	CASGLVWAEREGLPYNEQFF	NA	TRBD2	TRBJ2-1	TRBV12-5
TGTGCCAGCAGCTCCGGACTAGCGAGGGACGAGCAGTACTTC	CASSSGLARDEQYF	NA	TRBD2	TRBJ2-7	TRBV7-3
TGTGCTAGTGCTAAACCGGGACAGGGATGGGACACTGAAGCTTTCTTT	CASAKPGQGWDTEAFF	NA	TRBD1	TRBJ1-1	TRBV12-5
TGTGCCAGCAGCTTACCTAACCGGGACTGGGGCAAAGCTTTCTTT	CASSLPNRDWGKAFF	NA	NA	TRBJ1-1	TRBV11-2
TGCGCCAGCAGCGAGGATAGAAATCAGCCCCAGCATTTT	CASSEDRNQPQHF	NA	NA	TRBJ1-5	TRBV5-1
TGTGCCAGCAGCTTAAGTAGGACAGATTGGCGGAATCAGCCCCAGCATTTT	CASSLSRTDWRNQPQHF	NA	NA	TRBJ1-5	TRBV7-9
TGCGCCAGCAGCTTGGAGGCTACAGGAAATTCACCCCTCCACTTT	CASSLEATGNSPLHF	once	NA	TRBJ1-6	TRBV5-1
TGTGCCAGTAGGCGGACAGGGAGGATGGGCACTCGGCAGCCCCAGCATTTT	CASRRTGRMGTRQPQHF	NA	TRBD1	TRBJ1-5	TRBV19
TGTGCCAGCAGCAGCGGACAGGGGGCCCCCGGTGGTAGCAATCAGCCCCAGCATTTT	CASSSGQGAPGGSNQPQHF	NA	NA	TRBJ1-5	TRBV21-1
TGTGCCAGCAGCCAAGAGGGCAGGGTGGACTATGGCTACACCTTC	CASSQEGRVDYGYTF	NA	NA	TRBJ1-2	TRBV4-2
TGCAGCGTTAGGGGGAACTCCTACGAGCAGTACTTC	CSVRGNSYEQYF	NA	NA	TRBJ2-7	TRBV29-1
TGCGCCAGCAGCTTGACAGTTACTAATGAAAAACTGTTTTTT	CASSLTVTNEKLFF	NA	NA	TRBJ1-4	TRBV5-1
TGCAGTGCTAGTGGACTAGCGGGAGAGCAGTACTTC	CSASGLAGEQYF	NA	TRBD2	TRBJ2-7	TRBV20-1
TGTGCCAGCAGCGCCTCTCTAGCGGGAGGGCCTCTTGAGACCCAGTACTTC	CASSASLAGGPLETQYF	NA	TRBD2	TRBJ2-5	TRBV9
TGTGCCAGCAGCTTAGCGGGACTAGCGGGCGGCTGGGATACGCAGTATTTT	CASSLAGLAGGWDTQYF	NA	TRBD2	TRBJ2-3	TRBV7-6
TGTGCCTGGAGCACAACTAGGACAGCTCGGGGGGGGCAGCCCCAGCATTTT	CAWSTTRTARGGQPQHF	NA	NA	TRBJ1-5	TRBV30
TGTGCCAGCAGCCCCTGGACAGGGCGAGATGGCTACACCTTC	CASSPWTGRDGYTF	NA	TRBD1	TRBJ1-2	TRBV9
TGTGCCAGCAGCTTGGGCGCCCCGGGACAGGGGAAGGACTATGGCTACACCTTC	CASSLGAPGQGKDYGYTF	once	TRBD1	TRBJ1-2	TRBV7-9
TGTGCCAGTAGTTTCCGATCCGGGACAGGGGGCGGACGAGAAGCCTTCTTT	CASSFRSGTGGGREAFF	NA	TRBD1	TRBJ1-1	TRBV19
TGTGCCAGCAGCAGAACGACAGGGGGCGGAGAGACCCAGTACTTC	CASSRTTGGGETQYF	once	TRBD1	TRBJ2-5	TRBV5-4
TGTGCCAGCAGCTTAGGGCAGGTCCTCTCTGGAAACACCATATATTTT	CASSLGQVLSGNTIYF	few	NA	TRBJ1-3	TRBV7-2
TGTGCCAGCAGCCTCGACAGGAGCTCCTACGAGCAGTACTTC	CASSLDRSSYEQYF	NA	NA	TRBJ2-7	TRBV7-9
TGTGCCAGCAGACGACTAGGGGGCAATCAGCCCCAGCATTTT	CASRRLGGNQPQHF	once	NA	TRBJ1-5	TRBV2
TGTGCCAGCAGCCAAGGGGACAGGGGGAACTATGGCTACACCTTC	CASSQGDRGNYGYTF	once	TRBD1	TRBJ1-2	TRBV6-5
TGTGCCAGCAGTCCCCAGGGAACACGGGGGTCCTACAATGAGCAGTTCTTC	CASSPQGTRGSYNEQFF	NA	NA	TRBJ2-1	TRBV27
TGTGCCAGCAGCTACGACCCGGGGAGGGGGGCCAACGTCCTGACTTTC	CASSYDPGRGANVLTF	NA	NA	TRBJ2-6	TRBV5-4